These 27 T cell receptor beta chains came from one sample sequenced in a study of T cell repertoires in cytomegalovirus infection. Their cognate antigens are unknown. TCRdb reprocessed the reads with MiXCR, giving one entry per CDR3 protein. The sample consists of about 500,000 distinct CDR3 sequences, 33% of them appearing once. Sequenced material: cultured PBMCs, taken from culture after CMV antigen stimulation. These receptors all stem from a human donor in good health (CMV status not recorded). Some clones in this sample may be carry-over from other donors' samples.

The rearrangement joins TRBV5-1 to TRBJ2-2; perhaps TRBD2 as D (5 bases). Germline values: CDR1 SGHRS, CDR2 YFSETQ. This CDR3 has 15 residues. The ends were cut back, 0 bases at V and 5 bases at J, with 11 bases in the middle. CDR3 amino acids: CASSLGSGRTGELFF. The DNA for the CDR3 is TGCGCCAGCAGCTTGGGAAGCGGTAGGACCGGGGAGCTGTTTTTT.

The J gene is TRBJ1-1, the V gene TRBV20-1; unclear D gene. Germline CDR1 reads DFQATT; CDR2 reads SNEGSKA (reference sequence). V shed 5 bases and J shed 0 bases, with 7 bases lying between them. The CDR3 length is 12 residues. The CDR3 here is CSAPAMNTEAFF. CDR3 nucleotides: TGCAGTGCTCCAGCGATGAACACTGAAGCTTTCTTT.

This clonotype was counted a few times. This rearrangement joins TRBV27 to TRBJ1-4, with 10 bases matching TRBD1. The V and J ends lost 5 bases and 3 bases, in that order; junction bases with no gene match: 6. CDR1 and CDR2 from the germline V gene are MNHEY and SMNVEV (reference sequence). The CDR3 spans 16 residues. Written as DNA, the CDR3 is TGTGCCAGCAGTCCCCCCGGGACAGGGGCTAATGAAAAACTGTTTTTT. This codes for CASSPPGTGANEKLFF.

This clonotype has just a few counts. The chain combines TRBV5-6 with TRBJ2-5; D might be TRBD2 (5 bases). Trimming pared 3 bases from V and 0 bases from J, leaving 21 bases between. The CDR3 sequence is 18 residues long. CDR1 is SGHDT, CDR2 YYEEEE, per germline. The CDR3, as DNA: TGTGCCAGCAGCTCCCATTGGAGTCCAGCGGCAGACCAAGAGACCCAGTACTTC. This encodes CASSSHWSPAADQETQYF.

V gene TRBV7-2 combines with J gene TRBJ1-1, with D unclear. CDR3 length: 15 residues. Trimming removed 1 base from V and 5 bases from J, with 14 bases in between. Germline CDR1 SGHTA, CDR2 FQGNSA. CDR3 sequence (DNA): TGTGCCAGCAGCTTAGTAAGCCTCTTGGGAACTGAAGCTTTCTTT. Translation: CASSLVSLLGTEAFF.

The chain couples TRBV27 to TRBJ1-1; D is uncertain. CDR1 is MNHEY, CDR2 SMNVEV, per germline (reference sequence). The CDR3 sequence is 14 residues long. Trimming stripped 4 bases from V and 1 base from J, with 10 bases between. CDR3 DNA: TGTGCCAGCAGTTCAATATTAAGGAACACTGAAGCTTTCTTT. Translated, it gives CASSSILRNTEAFF.

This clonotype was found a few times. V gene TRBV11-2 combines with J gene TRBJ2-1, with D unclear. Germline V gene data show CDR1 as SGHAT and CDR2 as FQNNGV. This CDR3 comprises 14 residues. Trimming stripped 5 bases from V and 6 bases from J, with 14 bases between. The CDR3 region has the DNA TGTGCCAGCAGCCCCAGGCAGGCCACCAATGAGCAGTTCTTC. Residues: CASSPRQATNEQFF.

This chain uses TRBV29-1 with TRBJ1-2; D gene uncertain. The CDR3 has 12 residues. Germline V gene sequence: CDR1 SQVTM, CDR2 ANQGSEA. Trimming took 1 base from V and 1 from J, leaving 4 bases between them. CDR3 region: CSVEGLNYGYTF. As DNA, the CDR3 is TGCAGCGTTGAAGGGCTTAACTATGGCTACACCTTC.

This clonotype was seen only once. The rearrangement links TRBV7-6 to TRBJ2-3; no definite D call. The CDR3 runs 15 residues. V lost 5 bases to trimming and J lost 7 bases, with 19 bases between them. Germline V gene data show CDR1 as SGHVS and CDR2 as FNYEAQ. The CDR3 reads CASSRVESFGHTQYF. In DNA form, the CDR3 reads TGTGCCAGCAGCCGAGTAGAGTCATTCGGCCATACGCAGTATTTT.

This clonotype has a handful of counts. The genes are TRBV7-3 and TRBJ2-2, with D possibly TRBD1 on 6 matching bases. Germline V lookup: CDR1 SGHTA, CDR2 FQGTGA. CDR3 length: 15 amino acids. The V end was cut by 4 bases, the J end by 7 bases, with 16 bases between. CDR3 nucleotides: TGTGCCAGCAGCTCCTCAGGGGTGGTCAACGGGGAGCTGTTTTTT. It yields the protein CASSSSGVVNGELFF.

The CDR3 DNA sequence: TGTGCCAGCAGCTCCCCCTGGCTAGCGGGAGGGCGGCTGTTTTTT. Translating gives CASSSPWLAGGRLFF. The rearrangement links TRBV7-2 to TRBJ2-2; 12 nucleotides align to TRBD2. V shed 4 bases, J shed 13 bases, and the junction held 10 bases outside the gene matches. The germline V gene encodes CDR1 SGHTA and CDR2 FQGNSA. This CDR3 has 15 amino acids.

CDR3 nucleotides: TGTGCCAGCAGCTTCACCGGGACAGGGAACATTCAGTACTTC. Translated, it gives CASSFTGTGNIQYF. The chain combines TRBV7-9 with TRBJ2-4; 9 bases are a match to TRBD1. This CDR3 has 14 amino acids. J gave up 7 bases and V 3 bases, and 4 bases lay outside the gene matches. In germline, CDR1 is SEHNR, CDR2 FQNEAQ (reference sequence). Looking up the rest from reference TRBV7-9 and TRBJ2-4 gives the full variable domain: DTGVSQNPRHKITKRGQNVTFRCDPISEHNRLYWYRQTLGQGPEFLTYFQNEAQLEKSRLLSDRFSAERPKGSFSTLEIQRTEQGDSAMYLCASSFTGTGNIQYFGAGTRLSVL.

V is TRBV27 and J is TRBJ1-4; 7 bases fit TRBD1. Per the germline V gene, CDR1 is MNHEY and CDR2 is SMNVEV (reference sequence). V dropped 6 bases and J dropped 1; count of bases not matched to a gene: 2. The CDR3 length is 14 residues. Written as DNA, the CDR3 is TGTGCCAGCAGAAACAGGGGAACTAATGAAAAACTGTTTTTT. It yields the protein CASRNRGTNEKLFF.

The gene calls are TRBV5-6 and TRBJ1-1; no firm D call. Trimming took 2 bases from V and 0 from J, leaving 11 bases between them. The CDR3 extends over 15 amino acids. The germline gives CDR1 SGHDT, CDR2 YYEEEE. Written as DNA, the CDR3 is TGTGCCAGCAGCTTAAACAGCAACATGAACACTGAAGCTTTCTTT. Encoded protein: CASSLNSNMNTEAFF.

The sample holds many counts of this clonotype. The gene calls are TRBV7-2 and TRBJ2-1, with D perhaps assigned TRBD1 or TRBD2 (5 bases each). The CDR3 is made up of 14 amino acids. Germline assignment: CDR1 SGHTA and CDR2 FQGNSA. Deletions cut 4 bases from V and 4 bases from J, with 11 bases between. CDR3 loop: CASSWDQRYNEQFF. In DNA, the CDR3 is TGTGCCAGCAGCTGGGACCAACGATACAATGAGCAGTTCTTC.

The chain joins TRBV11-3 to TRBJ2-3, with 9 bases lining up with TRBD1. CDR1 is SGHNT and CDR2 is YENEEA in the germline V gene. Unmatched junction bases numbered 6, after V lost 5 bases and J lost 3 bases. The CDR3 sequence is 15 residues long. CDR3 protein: CASSPGDRETDTQYF. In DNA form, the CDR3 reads TGTGCCAGCAGCCCCGGGGACAGGGAAACAGATACGCAGTATTTT.

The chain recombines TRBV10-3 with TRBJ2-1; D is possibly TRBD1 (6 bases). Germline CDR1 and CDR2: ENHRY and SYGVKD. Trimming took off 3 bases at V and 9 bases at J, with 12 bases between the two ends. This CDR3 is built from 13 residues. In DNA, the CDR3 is TGTGCCATCAGTGACAGCACAGGGAGTGAGCAGTTCTTC. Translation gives CAISDSTGSEQFF.

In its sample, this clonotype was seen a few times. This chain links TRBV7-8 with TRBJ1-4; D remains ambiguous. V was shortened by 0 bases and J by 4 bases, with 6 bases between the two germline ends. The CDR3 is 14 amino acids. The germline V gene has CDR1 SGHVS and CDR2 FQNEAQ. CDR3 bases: TGTGCCAGCAGCTTAGCGCGAATTAATGAAAAACTGTTTTTT. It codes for CASSLARINEKLFF. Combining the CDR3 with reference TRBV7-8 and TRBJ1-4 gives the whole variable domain GAGVSQSPRYKVAKRGQDVALRCDPISGHVSLFWYQQALGQGPEFLTYFQNEAQLDKSGLPSDRFFAERPEGSVSTLKIQRTQQEDSAVYLCASSLARINEKLFFGSGTQLSVL.

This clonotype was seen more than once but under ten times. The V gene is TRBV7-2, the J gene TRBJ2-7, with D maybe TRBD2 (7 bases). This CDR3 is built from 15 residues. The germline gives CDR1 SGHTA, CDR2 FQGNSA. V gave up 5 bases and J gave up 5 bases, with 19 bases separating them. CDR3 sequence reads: CASSLGGALAHEQYV. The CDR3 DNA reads TGTGCCAGCAGCCTGGGGGGGGCACTCGCCCACGAGCAGTACGTC.

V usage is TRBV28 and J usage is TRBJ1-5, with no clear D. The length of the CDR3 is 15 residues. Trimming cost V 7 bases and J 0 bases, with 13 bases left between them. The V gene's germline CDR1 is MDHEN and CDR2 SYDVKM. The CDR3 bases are TGTGCCAGCAAACGAGGACGGTATAGCAATCAGCCCCAGCATTTT. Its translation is CASKRGRYSNQPQHF.

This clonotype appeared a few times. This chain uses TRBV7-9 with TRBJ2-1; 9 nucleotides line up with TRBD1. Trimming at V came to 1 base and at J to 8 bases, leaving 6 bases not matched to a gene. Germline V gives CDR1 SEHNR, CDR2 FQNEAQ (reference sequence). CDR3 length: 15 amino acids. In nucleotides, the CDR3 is TGTGCCAGCAGCTTAGACGGGACAGGGTATGATGAGCAGTTCTTC. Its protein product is CASSLDGTGYDEQFF.

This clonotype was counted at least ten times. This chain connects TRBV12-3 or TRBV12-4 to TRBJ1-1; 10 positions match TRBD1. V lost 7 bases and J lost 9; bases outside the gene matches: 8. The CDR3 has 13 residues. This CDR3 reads CASIPPGQGKAFF. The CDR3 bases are TGTGCCAGCATCCCTCCGGGACAGGGGAAAGCTTTCTTT.

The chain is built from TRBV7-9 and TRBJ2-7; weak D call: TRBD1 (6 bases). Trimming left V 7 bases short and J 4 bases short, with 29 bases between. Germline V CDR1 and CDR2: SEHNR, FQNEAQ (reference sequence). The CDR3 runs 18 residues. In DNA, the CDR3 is TGTGCCAGCATCGGGTACAATGAGCTGTTGGGGGCGAGATACGAGCAGTACTTC. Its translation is CASIGYNELLGARYEQYF.

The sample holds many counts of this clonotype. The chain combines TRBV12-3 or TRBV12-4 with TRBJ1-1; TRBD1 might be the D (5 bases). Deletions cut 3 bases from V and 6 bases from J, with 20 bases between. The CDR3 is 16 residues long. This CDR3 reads CASSFDLGVLNSEAFF. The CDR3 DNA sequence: TGTGCCAGCAGTTTCGATCTAGGGGTACTGAATTCTGAAGCTTTCTTT.

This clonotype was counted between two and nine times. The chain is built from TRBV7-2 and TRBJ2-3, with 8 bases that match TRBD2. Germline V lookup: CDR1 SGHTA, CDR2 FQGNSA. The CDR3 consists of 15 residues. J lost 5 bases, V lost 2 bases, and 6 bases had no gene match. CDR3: CASSLMSGRRDTQYF. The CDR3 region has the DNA TGTGCCAGCAGCTTAATGAGCGGGAGAAGAGATACGCAGTATTTT.

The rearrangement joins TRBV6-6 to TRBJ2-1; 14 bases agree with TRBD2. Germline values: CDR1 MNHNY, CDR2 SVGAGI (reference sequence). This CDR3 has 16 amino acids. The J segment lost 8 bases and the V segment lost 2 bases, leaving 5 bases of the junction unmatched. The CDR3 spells CASSYTGTSGSHEQFF. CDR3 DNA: TGTGCCAGCAGTTACACCGGGACTAGCGGGAGCCATGAGCAGTTCTTC.

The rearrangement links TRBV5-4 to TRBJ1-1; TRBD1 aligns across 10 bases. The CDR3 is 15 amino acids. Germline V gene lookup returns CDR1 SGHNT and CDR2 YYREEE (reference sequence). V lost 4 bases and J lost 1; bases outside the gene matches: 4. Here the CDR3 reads CASSGWTGGNTEAFF. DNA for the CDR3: TGTGCCAGCAGCGGGTGGACAGGGGGGAACACTGAAGCTTTCTTT.